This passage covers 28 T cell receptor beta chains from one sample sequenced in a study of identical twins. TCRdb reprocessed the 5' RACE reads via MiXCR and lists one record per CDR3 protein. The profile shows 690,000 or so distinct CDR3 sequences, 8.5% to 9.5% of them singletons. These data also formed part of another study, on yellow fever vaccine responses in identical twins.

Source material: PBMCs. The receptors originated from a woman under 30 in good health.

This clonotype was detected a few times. CDR3 coding DNA: TGCGCCAGCAGCCAAGAAGCAACAAGGGAGTATGGCTACACCTTC. Translating it yields CASSQEATREYGYTF. The V and J genes are TRBV4-1 and TRBJ1-2; no clear D gene. Germline CDR1 MGHRA, CDR2 YSYEKL. Trimming cost V 0 bases and J 5 bases, with 13 bases left between them. The CDR3 is 15 residues long.

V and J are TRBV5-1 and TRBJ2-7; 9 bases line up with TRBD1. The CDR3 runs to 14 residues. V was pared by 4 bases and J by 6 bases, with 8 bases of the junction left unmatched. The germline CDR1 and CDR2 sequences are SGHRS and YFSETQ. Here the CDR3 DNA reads TGCGCCAGCAGCCGAGACAGGGGGGGATCCGAGCAGTACTTC. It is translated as CASSRDRGGSEQYF. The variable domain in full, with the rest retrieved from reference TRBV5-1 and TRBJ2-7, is KAGVTQTPRYLIKTRGQQVTLSCSPISGHRSVSWYQQTPGQGLQFLFEYFSETQRNKGNFPGRFSGRQFSNSRSEMNVSTLELGDSALYLCASSRDRGGSEQYFGPGTRLTVT.

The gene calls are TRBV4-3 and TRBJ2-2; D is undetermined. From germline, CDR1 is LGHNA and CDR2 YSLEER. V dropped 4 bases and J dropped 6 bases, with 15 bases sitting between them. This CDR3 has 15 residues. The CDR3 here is CASSPQMNGPGELFF. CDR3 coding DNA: TGCGCCAGCAGCCCACAAATGAACGGCCCCGGGGAGCTGTTTTTT.

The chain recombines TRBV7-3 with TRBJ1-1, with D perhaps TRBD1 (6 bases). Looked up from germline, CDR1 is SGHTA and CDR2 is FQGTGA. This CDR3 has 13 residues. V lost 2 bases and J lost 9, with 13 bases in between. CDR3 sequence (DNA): TGTGCCAGCAGCTTAGTAAGGGGGGGTAAAGCTTTCTTT. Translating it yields CASSLVRGGKAFF.

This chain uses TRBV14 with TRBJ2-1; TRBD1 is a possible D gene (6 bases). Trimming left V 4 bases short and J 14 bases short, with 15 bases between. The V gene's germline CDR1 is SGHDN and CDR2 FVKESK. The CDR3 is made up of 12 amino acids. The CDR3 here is CASSPLRGTKFF. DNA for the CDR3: TGTGCCAGCAGCCCATTAAGGGGGACAAAGTTCTTC.

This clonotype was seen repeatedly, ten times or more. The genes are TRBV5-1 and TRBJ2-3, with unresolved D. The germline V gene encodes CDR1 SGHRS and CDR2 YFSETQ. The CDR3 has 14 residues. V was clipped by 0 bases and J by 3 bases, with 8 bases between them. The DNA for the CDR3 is TGCGCCAGCAGCTTGGATTCGCAGACAGATACGCAGTATTTT. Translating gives CASSLDSQTDTQYF.

The CDR3 here is CASSLVGGSGRDTQYF. Written as DNA, the CDR3 is TGTGCCAGCAGCTTAGTGGGGGGTAGCGGGAGAGATACGCAGTATTTT. The rearrangement uses TRBV7-2 and TRBJ2-3; 9 positions agree with TRBD2. The V gene's germline CDR1 is SGHTA and CDR2 FQGNSA. Trimming at V came to 1 base and at J to 5 bases, leaving 7 bases not matched to a gene. This CDR3 spans 16 amino acids.

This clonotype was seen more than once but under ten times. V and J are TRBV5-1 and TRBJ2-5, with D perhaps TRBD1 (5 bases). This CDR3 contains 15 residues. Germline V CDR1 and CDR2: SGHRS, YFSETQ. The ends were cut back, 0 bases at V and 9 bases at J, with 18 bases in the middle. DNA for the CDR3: TGCGCCAGCAGCTTGGGGCGACAGTCACGGTTGGCCCAGTACTTC. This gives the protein CASSLGRQSRLAQYF.

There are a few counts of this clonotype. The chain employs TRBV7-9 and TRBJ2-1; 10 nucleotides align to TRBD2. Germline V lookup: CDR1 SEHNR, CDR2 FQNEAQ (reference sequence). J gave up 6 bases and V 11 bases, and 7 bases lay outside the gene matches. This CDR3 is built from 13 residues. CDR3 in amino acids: CAGGTSDVNEQFF. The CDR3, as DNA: TGTGCCGGCGGGACTAGCGACGTCAATGAGCAGTTCTTC.

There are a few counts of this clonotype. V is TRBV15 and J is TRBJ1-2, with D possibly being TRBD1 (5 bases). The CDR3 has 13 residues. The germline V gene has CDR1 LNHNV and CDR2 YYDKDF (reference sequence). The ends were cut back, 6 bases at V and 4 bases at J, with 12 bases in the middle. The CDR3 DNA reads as TGTGCCACCAGTTGGGGGGGAACCTATGGCTACACCTTC. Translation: CATSWGGTYGYTF. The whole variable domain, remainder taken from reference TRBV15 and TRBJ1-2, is DAMVIQNPRYQVTQFGKPVTLSCSQTLNHNVMYWYQQKSSQAPKLLFHYYDKDFNNEADTPDNFQSRRPNTSFCFLDIRSPGLGDTAMYLCATSWGGTYGYTFGSGTRLTVV.

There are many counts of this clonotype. For the CDR3, the DNA is TGTGCCAGCAGCCAAGATGACCGGGGCTCAGATACGCAGTATTTT. Amino acid sequence: CASSQDDRGSDTQYF. V gene TRBV4-2 combines with J gene TRBJ2-3, with D possibly being TRBD1 or TRBD2 (5 bases each). This CDR3 contains 15 residues. V was clipped by 0 bases and J by 4 bases, with 11 bases between them. Germline loops: CDR1 LGHNA, CDR2 YNFKEQ.

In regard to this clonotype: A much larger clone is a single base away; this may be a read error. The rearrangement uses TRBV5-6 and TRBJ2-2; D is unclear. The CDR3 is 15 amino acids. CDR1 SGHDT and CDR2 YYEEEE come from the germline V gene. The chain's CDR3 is CVSSFVTENTGELFF. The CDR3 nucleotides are TGTGTCAGCAGCTTCGTAACGGAGAACACCGGGGAGCTGTTTTTT.

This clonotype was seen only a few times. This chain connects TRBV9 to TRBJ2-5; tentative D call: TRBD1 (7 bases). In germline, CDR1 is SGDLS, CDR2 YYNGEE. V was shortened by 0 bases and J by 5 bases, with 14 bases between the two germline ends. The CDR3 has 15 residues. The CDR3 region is CASSVDQGGLETQYF. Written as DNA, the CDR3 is TGTGCCAGCAGCGTAGATCAGGGGGGCTTGGAGACCCAGTACTTC.

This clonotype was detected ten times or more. This chain's CDR3 is CASSVMQDTQYF. The CDR3 DNA reads as TGTGCCAGTAGCGTAATGCAAGATACGCAGTATTTT. The chain combines TRBV10-3 with TRBJ2-3, with D possibly TRBD2 on 5 matching bases. Germline V CDR1 and CDR2: ENHRY, SYGVKD. Trimming removed 10 bases from V and 5 bases from J, with 13 bases in between. The CDR3 extends over 12 amino acids.

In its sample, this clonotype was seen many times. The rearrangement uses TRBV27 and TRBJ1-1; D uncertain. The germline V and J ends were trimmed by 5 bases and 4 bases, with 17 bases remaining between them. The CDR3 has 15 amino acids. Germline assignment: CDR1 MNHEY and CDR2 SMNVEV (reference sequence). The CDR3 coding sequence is TGTGCCAGCAGTCCCAACAGCGGGTCGGGCACTGAAGCTTTCTTT. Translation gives CASSPNSGSGTEAFF.

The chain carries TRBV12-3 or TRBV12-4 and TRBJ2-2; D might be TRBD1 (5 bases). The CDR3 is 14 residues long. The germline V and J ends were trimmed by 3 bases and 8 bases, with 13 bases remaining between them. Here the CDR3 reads CASSLGPRRGELFF. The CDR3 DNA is TGTGCCAGCAGTTTGGGGCCCAGGAGAGGGGAGCTGTTTTTT.

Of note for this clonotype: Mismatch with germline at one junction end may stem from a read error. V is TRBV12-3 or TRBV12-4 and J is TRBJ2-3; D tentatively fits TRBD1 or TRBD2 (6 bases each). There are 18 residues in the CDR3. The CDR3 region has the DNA TGTGCCATCAGTCTCGGGGGCAGGGTTTTAACACAGACAGATACGCAGTATTTT. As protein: CAISLGGRVLTQTDTQYF.

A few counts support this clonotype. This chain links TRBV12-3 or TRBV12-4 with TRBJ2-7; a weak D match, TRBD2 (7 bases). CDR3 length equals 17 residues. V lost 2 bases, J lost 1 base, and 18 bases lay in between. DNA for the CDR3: TGTGCCAGCAGTTTAAGGTTACGGGGGGCGGGATCCTACGAGCAGTACTTC. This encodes CASSLRLRGAGSYEQYF.

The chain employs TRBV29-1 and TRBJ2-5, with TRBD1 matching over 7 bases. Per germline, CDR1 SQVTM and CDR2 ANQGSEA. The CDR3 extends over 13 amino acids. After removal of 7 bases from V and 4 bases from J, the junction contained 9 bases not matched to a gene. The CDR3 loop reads CSATLAGGETQYF. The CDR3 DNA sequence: TGCAGCGCTACCCTGGCAGGGGGAGAGACCCAGTACTTC.

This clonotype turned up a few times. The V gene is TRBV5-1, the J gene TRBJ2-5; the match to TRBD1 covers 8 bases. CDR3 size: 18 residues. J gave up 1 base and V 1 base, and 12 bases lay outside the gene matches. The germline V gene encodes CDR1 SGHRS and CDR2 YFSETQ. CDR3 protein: CASSLWGTGRATQETQYF. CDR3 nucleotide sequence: TGCGCCAGCAGCTTGTGGGGGACAGGAAGGGCGACCCAAGAGACCCAGTACTTC. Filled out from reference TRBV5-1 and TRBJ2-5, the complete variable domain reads KAGVTQTPRYLIKTRGQQVTLSCSPISGHRSVSWYQQTPGQGLQFLFEYFSETQRNKGNFPGRFSGRQFSNSRSEMNVSTLELGDSALYLCASSLWGTGRATQETQYFGPGTRLLVL.

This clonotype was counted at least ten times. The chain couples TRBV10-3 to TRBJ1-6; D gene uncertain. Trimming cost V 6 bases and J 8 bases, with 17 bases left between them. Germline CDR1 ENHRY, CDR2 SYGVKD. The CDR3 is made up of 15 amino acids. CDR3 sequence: CAISQRPGSDSPLHF. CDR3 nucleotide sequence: TGTGCCATCAGCCAAAGACCGGGTTCGGATTCACCCCTCCACTTT.

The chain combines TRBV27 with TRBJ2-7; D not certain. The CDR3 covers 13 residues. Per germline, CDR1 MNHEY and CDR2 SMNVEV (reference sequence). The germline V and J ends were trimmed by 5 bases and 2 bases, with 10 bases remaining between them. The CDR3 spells CASSPMAPYEQYF. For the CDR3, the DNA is TGTGCCAGCAGTCCCATGGCCCCCTACGAGCAGTACTTC.

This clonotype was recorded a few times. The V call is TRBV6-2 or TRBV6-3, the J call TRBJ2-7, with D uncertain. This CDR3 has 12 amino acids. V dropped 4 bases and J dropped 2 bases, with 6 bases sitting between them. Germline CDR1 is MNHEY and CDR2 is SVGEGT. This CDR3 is CASSSMTYEQYF. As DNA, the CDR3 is TGTGCCAGCAGTTCGATGACCTACGAGCAGTACTTC.

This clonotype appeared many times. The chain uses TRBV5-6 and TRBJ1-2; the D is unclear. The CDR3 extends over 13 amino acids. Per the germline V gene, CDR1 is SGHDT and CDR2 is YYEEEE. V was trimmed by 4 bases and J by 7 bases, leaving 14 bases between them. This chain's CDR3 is CASSPYFSGGYTF. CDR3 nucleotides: TGTGCCAGCAGCCCGTACTTTAGCGGTGGCTACACCTTC. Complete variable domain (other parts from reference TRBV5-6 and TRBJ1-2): DAGVTQSPTHLIKTRGQQVTLRCSPKSGHDTVSWYQQALGQGPQFIFQYYEEEERQRGNFPDRFSGHQFPNYSSELNVNALLLGDSALYLCASSPYFSGGYTFGSGTRLTVV.

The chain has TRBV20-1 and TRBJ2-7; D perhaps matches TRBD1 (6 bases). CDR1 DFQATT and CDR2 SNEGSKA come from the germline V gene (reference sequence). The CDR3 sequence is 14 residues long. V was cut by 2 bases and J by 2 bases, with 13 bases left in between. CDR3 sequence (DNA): TGCAGTGCTAGAAACCTAAAGGGGGCCTACGAGCAGTACTTC. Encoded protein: CSARNLKGAYEQYF.

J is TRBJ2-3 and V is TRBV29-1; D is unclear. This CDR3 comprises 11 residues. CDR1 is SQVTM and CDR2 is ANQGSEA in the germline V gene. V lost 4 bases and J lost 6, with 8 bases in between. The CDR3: CSVVSLDTQYF. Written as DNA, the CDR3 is TGCAGCGTTGTTTCCCTGGATACGCAGTATTTT.

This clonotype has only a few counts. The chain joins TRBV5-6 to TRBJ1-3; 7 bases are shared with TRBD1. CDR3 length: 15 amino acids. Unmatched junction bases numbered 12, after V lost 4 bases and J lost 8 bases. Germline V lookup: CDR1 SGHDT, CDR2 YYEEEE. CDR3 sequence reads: CASSPMTGKGDTIYF. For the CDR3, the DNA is TGTGCCAGCAGCCCGATGACAGGGAAAGGAGACACCATATATTTT.

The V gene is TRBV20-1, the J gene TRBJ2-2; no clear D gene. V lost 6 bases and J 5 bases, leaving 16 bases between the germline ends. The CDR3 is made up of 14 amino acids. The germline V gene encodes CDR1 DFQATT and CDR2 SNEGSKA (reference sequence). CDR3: CSAGTLVGTGELFF. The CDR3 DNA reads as TGCAGTGCAGGTACCCTGGTGGGTACCGGGGAGCTGTTTTTT.